The clone carrying this TCR beta chain was observed a handful of times. Its antigen is unknown. This sample is drawn from a study of T-cell memory formation after mild COVID-19. Across the whole study: Clusters were largely donor specific.

Study-level points and caveats: Contracting clones from day 15 to 85 showed balanced CD4/CD8; later expanders favored CD4+. The authors did not confirm SARS-CoV-2 specificity of second-wave clones peaking day 37.

TCRdb analysed the 5' RACE reads with MiXCR anew, one entry per CDR3 protein. Of about 130,000 distinct CDR3 sequences in the sample, over 15% were seen once. The sample comprised PBMCs or a T cell subset sorted from them (not recorded which). This sequence was found in a young man who had mild COVID-19 (a few samples of this study predate the infection). Cell type and time point are not known.

CDR3 loop: CSARSLTPGELFF. Here the CDR3 DNA reads TGCAGTGCCCGGAGTCTGACCCCCGGGGAGCTGTTTTTT. The V and J genes are TRBV20-1 and TRBJ2-2; D unclear. The CDR3 sequence is 13 residues long. CDR1 and CDR2 (germline): DFQATT, SNEGSKA (reference sequence). With 6 bases removed from V and 6 bases from J, the gap between germline ends came to 14 bases.